This TCR beta chain originates from a study of early T cells in non-severe SARS-CoV-2 infection. The overall study: Chains were unpaired, as sequencing was done on bulk RNA from unsorted whole blood.

Germline assignment: CDR1 SNHLY and CDR2 FYNNEI. The CDR3 totals 21 residues. Trimming took 2 bases from V and 4 from J, leaving 30 bases between them. One entry per CDR3 protein results from TCRdb running MiXCR on the 5' RACE reads. The table records 85,000 to 120,000 distinct CDR3 sequences, roughly 14% of them present only once. This clonotype was seen ten or more times. V gene TRBV2 combines with J gene TRBJ2-1; maybe TRBD2 (5 bases). The sequence derives from an adult who was a healthcare worker with PCR-confirmed SARS-CoV-2 infection or an uninfected control (not recorded which). Source material: whole blood. As DNA, the CDR3 is TGTGCCAGCAGTGAACCTAGTGGGAGTTCCCTTCACAACCTACCGTACAATGAGCAGTTCTTC. Residues: CASSEPSGSSLHNLPYNEQFF.